The entry below gives a single T cell receptor beta chain sequence along with its context. The antigen remains undetermined. V dropped 1 base and J dropped 4 bases, with 24 bases sitting between them. This CDR3 region has 18 residues. Germline V CDR1 and CDR2: SGHDT, YYEEEE. The sample is drawn from a study of cytomegalovirus exposure and HLA in healthy donors. General study findings and limits: Immune exposure was documented only through CMV serostatus.

Primers included in the PCR were 60 Vbeta and 13 Jbeta primers. Authors' processing steps: Some 11 million of the roughly 80 million unique TCR beta chains counted in a later analysis were shared. Generated by immunoSEQ multiplex PCR, the TCRdb table keeps only in-frame clones and is missing some. V, J and clone size are taken as reported in that table, and D and trimming were inferred from the DNA itself. Here the sample spans 100,000 to 150,000 clones, more than 80% being singletons. This receptor was obtained from a male donor in good health and CMV-seronegative. The V and J genes are TRBV5-6 and TRBJ2-7; D is possibly TRBD2 (5 bases). Specimen: PBMCs. As DNA, the CDR3 is TGTGCCAGCAGCTTGTTACGTTTCGTCCAGGACGGGGATTACGAGCAGTACTTC. It specifies CASSLLRFVQDGDYEQYF.